This T cell receptor beta chain was captured by sequencing in a study of immune heterogeneity within non-small cell lung tumors. Study-level results: While identical dominant CDR3 beta clonotypes recurred across tumor sites within a patient, high-frequency clones unique to individual sites also appeared. Although only moderate, the correlation of local T-cell clonality with local tumor mutational burden was significant (R 0.3 to 0.4).

The table lists this clonotype with a few counts. The antigen is not known. A multiplex PCR containing 32 V primers and 13 J primers was used to amplify TCR beta CDR3. TCRdb reprocessed the multiplex PCR reads via MiXCR and lists one record per CDR3 protein. The table includes 20,000 to 25,000 distinct CDR3 sequences, less than 35% detected once. Template material comprised bulk tumor genomic DNA at 450 to 600 ng per sample. Several spatially distant biopsies were obtained per primary tumor intraoperatively. Undergoing curative surgery were patients whose non-small cell lung cancer was untreated and newly diagnosed. J was trimmed by 3 bases and V by 6 bases; bases with no gene match: 9. This CDR3 has 14 amino acids. Germline CDR1 and CDR2: DFQATT and SNEGSKA (reference sequence).

Sample: lung tumor tissue. The chain carries TRBV20-1 and TRBJ2-3; TRBD1 agrees at 7 bases. This sequence was found in a man in his forties with non-small cell lung cancer. CDR3 loop: CSASTGVGTDTQYF. The CDR3 coding sequence is TGCAGTGCCAGTACAGGGGTCGGTACAGATACGCAGTATTTT.